This is a list of T cell receptor beta chains from one sample in a study of response to subunit inactivated influenza vaccine. TCRdb used MiXCR to reprocess the RT-PCR reads, holding one entry per CDR3 protein. The data hold roughly 670,000 distinct CDR3 sequences, with around 15% observed a single time. Sequenced here: PBMCs from blood, sampled about 14 days before vaccination. The receptors derive from a man between 45 and 60 years old who received an inactivated influenza vaccine. CDR3s include the opening cysteine and the closing phenylalanine or tryptophan. D genes are given only for firm matches. Clone size, where shown, is once, few, many, or a class for clones that have expanded.

>NA|TRBJ1-2|TRBD1|TRBV3-1
TGTGCCAGCAGCTCACAGGGGGCGCCTGGCTACACCTTC
CASSSQGAPGYTF
>NA|TRBJ1-2|NA|TRBV10-3
TGTGCCACCACAGCCAACTATGGCTACACCTTC
CATTANYGYTF
>once|TRBJ2-4|TRBD1|TRBV28
TGTGCCAGCAGGGACCTATTGGGACAGGGATTAGCCAAAAACATTCAGTACTTC
CASRDLLGQGLAKNIQYF
>NA|TRBJ2-7|TRBD2|TRBV12-3/TRBV12-4
TGTGCCAGCAGTTTCCTAGCGGTGACGGGCGAGCAGTACTTC
CASSFLAVTGEQYF
>few|TRBJ2-1|TRBD2|TRBV11-2
TGTGCCAGCAGCGCCACTAGACCTGTGGGTAGCGGGAGGGCCGCCGGTGAGCAGTTCTTC
CASSATRPVGSGRAAGEQFF
>NA|TRBJ2-5|TRBD2|TRBV20-1
TGCAGTGCTAGGGGGCGGGGGGTCCCGTACTTC
CSARGRGVPYF
>few|TRBJ2-5|NA|TRBV7-9
TGTGCCAGCAGCCAGCGCCAGGGACGAGAGACCCAGTACTTC
CASSQRQGRETQYF
>NA|TRBJ2-1|NA|TRBV7-2
TGTGCCAGCAGCTTTCCGACAGGCTCTGAGCAGTTCTTC
CASSFPTGSEQFF
>NA|TRBJ1-2|NA|TRBV12-3/TRBV12-4
TGTGCCAGTTCGGCTGCCGGTCTGGGCTACACCTTC
CASSAAGLGYTF
>many|TRBJ1-1|NA|TRBV5-1
TGCGCCAGCAGCTTGGAAGTGGGATCCACTGAAGCTTTCTTT
CASSLEVGSTEAFF
>NA|TRBJ2-3|NA|TRBV4-1
TGCGCCAGCAGCCAAGATCATACACCCAATACGCAGTATTTT
CASSQDHTPNTQYF
>NA|TRBJ2-6|NA|TRBV12-3/TRBV12-4
TGTGCCAGCAGTTCGGGGCCTACAATGGGGGCCAACGTCCTGACTTTC
CASSSGPTMGANVLTF
>few|TRBJ1-3|NA|TRBV11-2
TGTGCCAGCAGCTTAGACCTCTGGGGCCCCTCTGGAAACACCATATATTTT
CASSLDLWGPSGNTIYF
>many|TRBJ1-1|NA|TRBV6-5
TGTGCCAGCAGTTACGCCGGAGACGACACTGAAGCTTTCTTT
CASSYAGDDTEAFF
>NA|TRBJ2-1|TRBD1|TRBV25-1
TGTGCCAGCAGTGTTCCCCTCCTTGGGACAGGGCATGAGCAGTTCTTC
CASSVPLLGTGHEQFF
>NA|TRBJ2-5|NA|TRBV7-2
TGTGCCAGCAGCGCCCCTTGGGAGACCCAGTACTTC
CASSAPWETQYF
>few|TRBJ2-1|NA|TRBV12-3/TRBV12-4
TGTGCCAGTAAGAGGGGGGATGGTGAGCAGTTCTTC
CASKRGDGEQFF
>NA|TRBJ2-1|TRBD2|TRBV3-1
TGTGCCAGCAGGCCTACTAGCGGGGCAAGGAATGAGCAGTTCTTC
CASRPTSGARNEQFF
>NA|TRBJ2-3|NA|TRBV6-5
TGTGCCAGCACTTACGGGACCCCGCAGATCACAGATACGCAGTATTTT
CASTYGTPQITDTQYF
>NA|TRBJ2-7|NA|TRBV20-1
TGCAGTGCTAGAAGAACAGAGTACGAGCAGTACTTC
CSARRTEYEQYF
>NA|TRBJ1-2|NA|TRBV29-1
TGCAGCGTTGGCGGGGGGCAGGGAGTCTATGGCTACACCTTC
CSVGGGQGVYGYTF
>NA|TRBJ2-1|TRBD2|TRBV7-9
TGTGCCAGCAGCGGGAGGTTAGCGGGAGAGGGTTACAATGAGCAGTTCTTC
CASSGRLAGEGYNEQFF
>NA|TRBJ2-2|NA|TRBV6-1
TGTGCCAGCTCCGGGACTCTCAAACTCGGGTCCACCGGGGAGCTGTTTTTT
CASSGTLKLGSTGELFF
>few|TRBJ2-2|NA|TRBV5-1
TGCGCCAGCAGCTTGGATCCGCAGAACACCGGGGAGCTGTTTTTT
CASSLDPQNTGELFF
>NA|TRBJ1-2|NA|TRBV5-1
TGCGCCAGCAGCTTGTTCGCAGGGAACTATGGCTACACCTTC
CASSLFAGNYGYTF
>NA|TRBJ1-6|NA|TRBV3-1
TGTGCCAGCAGCCAACGTCAGGCTAATTCACCCCTCCACTTT
CASSQRQANSPLHF
>NA|TRBJ2-2|NA|TRBV4-3
TGCGCCAGCAGCCAAGATTGGGTAGCGAGGGTGGCCGGGGAGCTGTTTTTT
CASSQDWVARVAGELFF